Below, 25 T cell receptor beta chains from the same sample are listed, as sequenced in a study of graft-versus-host responses after intestinal transplantation. Sequencing was performed with immunoSEQ multiplex PCR; in TCRdb, only in-frame clones are kept and a portion is missing. The sample comprises under 150,000 clones, 80% to 95% of which are singletons, and roughly 0.11% rests with the top ten. No antigens are known for them. The input for sequencing was unstimulated CD4+ T cells sorted from spleen or lymph node cells, taken before intestinal transplant. These TCRs come from a human donor who received an intestinal transplant.

V is TRBV6-1 and J is TRBJ1-2; 9 positions agree with TRBD1. The germline V gene has CDR1 MNHNS and CDR2 SASEGT. V gave up 2 bases and J gave up 4 bases; unmatched junction bases: 8. This CDR3 has 16 amino acids. The CDR3 loop is CASSERLSGQGYGYTF. For the CDR3, the DNA is TGTGCCAGCAGTGAAAGGCTCTCGGGACAGGGCTATGGCTACACCTTC.

CDR3 coding DNA: TGTGCCAGCAGCGTAGTCGGGAGTTCCCACGAGCAGTACTTC. This sequence encodes CASSVVGSSHEQYF. The chain couples TRBV9 to TRBJ2-5, with a weak D call TRBD2 (6 bases). Near its end, the DNA agrees better with TRBJ2-7, so the J call may be wrong. This CDR3 comprises 14 residues. Per the germline V gene, CDR1 is SGDLS and CDR2 is YYNGEE.

The count of this clone is one. CDR3 region: CASSELSRGRRGKNIQYF. DNA for the CDR3: TGTGCCAGCAGTGAATTAAGCAGGGGGCGCCGGGGCAAAAACATTCAGTACTTC. The rearrangement joins TRBV25-1 to TRBJ2-4; 8 bases fit TRBD1. Germline V lookup: CDR1 MGHDK, CDR2 SYGVNS. J lost 3 bases, V lost 1 base, and 11 bases had no gene match. The CDR3 runs to 18 residues.

The chain recombines TRBV6-1 with TRBJ1-2; 8 bases fit TRBD1. CDR3 length: 14 residues. The V gene's germline CDR1 is MNHNS and CDR2 SASEGT. Trimming took 6 bases from V and 8 from J; bases not matched to a gene: 11. This CDR3 reads CASRKLDRGEGYTF. The CDR3 nucleotides read TGTGCCAGCAGGAAACTTGACAGGGGTGAAGGCTACACCTTC.

The chain carries TRBV28 and TRBJ2-3; perhaps TRBD2 as D (6 bases). The CDR3 has 14 amino acids. The germline V gene encodes CDR1 MDHEN and CDR2 SYDVKM. V was shortened by 9 bases and J by 1 base, with 14 bases between the two germline ends. CDR3 nucleotide sequence: TGTGCCAGTAAGAGAGCGGGTGGCACAGATACGCAGTATTTT. It translates to CASKRAGGTDTQYF.

J is TRBJ2-3 and V is TRBV5-1, with TRBD1 matching over 10 bases. V lost 4 bases, J lost 5 bases, and 10 bases stayed unmatched. The germline V gene encodes CDR1 SGHRS and CDR2 YFSETQ. The CDR3 extends over 16 amino acids. CDR3 DNA sequence: TGCGCCAGCAGCGGCCCGGGACAGGGGATGCGAGATACGCAGTATTTT. This encodes CASSGPGQGMRDTQYF.

Notes on this clone: The CDR3 does not end in the conserved phenylalanine or tryptophan, so this is likely a read error. The gene calls are TRBV5-1 and TRBJ1-1; D not resolved. This CDR3 spans 16 amino acids. Germline CDR1 and CDR2: SGHRS and YFSETQ. V dropped 0 bases and J dropped 0 bases, with 12 bases sitting between them. For the CDR3, the DNA is TGCGCCAGCAGCTTGGCCCTCGGGGAGGTGAACACTGAAGCTTTCCTT. Translation: CASSLALGEVNTEAFL.

V is TRBV2 and J is TRBJ1-2; 7 nucleotides match TRBD1. With 5 bases clipped from V and 4 bases from J, the junction kept 4 bases outside the gene matches. From germline, CDR1 is SNHLY and CDR2 FYNNEI. The CDR3 loop spans 13 amino acids. The DNA for the CDR3 is TGTGCCAGCAGTCGGACAGGATCCTATGGCTACACCTTC. This sequence encodes CASSRTGSYGYTF.

The CDR3 sequence: CASKTGGRGNTEAFF. The DNA for the CDR3 is TGCGCCAGTAAGACAGGGGGCCGGGGGAACACTGAAGCTTTCTTT. This rearrangement joins TRBV10-2 to TRBJ1-1; 10 bases map to TRBD1. Germline CDR1 WSHSY, CDR2 SAAADI. J was trimmed by 1 base and V by 9 bases; bases with no gene match: 8. The length of the CDR3 is 15 residues.

The chain combines TRBV19 with TRBJ2-7, with TRBD1 identical over 9 bases. Germline V lookup: CDR1 LNHDA, CDR2 SQIVND (reference sequence). The CDR3 is made up of 14 amino acids. V shed 4 bases, J shed 2 bases, and the junction held 3 bases outside the gene matches. CDR3 sequence reads: CASSRGQGTYEQYF. As DNA, the CDR3 is TGTGCCAGTAGTAGGGGACAGGGCACCTACGAGCAGTACTTC. Using reference TRBV19 and TRBJ2-7 for the parts outside the CDR3, the full variable domain is DGGITQSPKYLFRKEGQNVTLSCEQNLNHDAMYWYRQDPGQGLRLIYYSQIVNDFQKGDIAEGYSVSREKKESFPLTVTSAQKNPTAFYLCASSRGQGTYEQYFGPGTRLTVT.

This chain uses TRBV4-1 with TRBJ2-2, with D perhaps TRBD1 (7 bases). The CDR3 length is 22 residues. V was trimmed by 3 bases and J by 0 bases, leaving 29 bases between them. From germline, CDR1 is MGHRA and CDR2 YSYEKL. CDR3 sequence reads: CASSQGAVRRRGPLSNTGELFF. The CDR3 nucleotides are TGCGCCAGCAGCCAGGGGGCCGTTCGGCGGAGGGGGCCCCTATCGAACACCGGGGAGCTGTTTTTT.

The genes are TRBV18 and TRBJ1-2, with 9 bases matching TRBD1. The CDR3 contains 16 residues. Germline CDR1 and CDR2: KGHSH and LQKENI. The trim removed 4 bases at V and 2 bases at J, leaving 8 bases unmatched. The CDR3, as DNA: TGTGCCAGCTCACTGGCCACAGGGGGCAAGAACTATGGCTACACCTTC. Translation gives CASSLATGGKNYGYTF. The whole variable domain, filled in from reference TRBV18 and TRBJ1-2, reads NAGVMQNPRHLVRRRGQEARLRCSPMKGHSHVYWYRQLPEEGLKFMVYLQKENIIDESGMPKERFSAEFPKEGPSILRIQQVVRGDSAAYFCASSLATGGKNYGYTFGSGTRLTVV.

This chain connects TRBV9 to TRBJ2-5; 8 nucleotides agree with TRBD2. The length of the CDR3 is 12 residues. V was pared by 3 bases and J by 5 bases, with 0 bases of the junction left unmatched. Germline CDR1 reads SGDLS; CDR2 reads YYNGEE. The CDR3 here is CASSAGGETQYF. DNA for the CDR3: TGTGCCAGCAGCGCGGGGGGGGAGACCCAGTACTTC.

This chain links TRBV30 with TRBJ1-4, with TRBD1 matching 9 bases. With V trimmed by 4 bases and J by 6 bases, 6 bases remained unmatched. This CDR3 has 14 amino acids. Germline V lookup: CDR1 GTSNPN, CDR2 SVGIG (reference sequence). The chain's CDR3 is CAWTTGQGDEKLFF. CDR3 coding DNA: TGTGCCTGGACAACGGGACAGGGAGATGAAAAACTGTTTTTT.

The gene calls are TRBV10-2 and TRBJ2-3; TRBD1 matches at 7 bases. V was pared by 4 bases and J by 4 bases, with 11 bases of the junction left unmatched. Germline CDR1 is WSHSY and CDR2 is SAAADI. The CDR3 runs to 16 residues. The chain's CDR3 is CASSGVQGTGADTQYF. In DNA form, the CDR3 reads TGCGCCAGCAGTGGGGTACAGGGAACAGGGGCAGATACGCAGTATTTT.

The rearrangement uses TRBV29-1 and TRBJ2-1; D gene unclear. The V end lost 7 bases, the J end lost 4 bases, and 14 bases lay between the germline ends. Germline CDR1 and CDR2: SQVTM and ANQGSEA. This CDR3 has 13 amino acids. The CDR3 nucleotides are TGCAGCGGATCAACCACACTGTACAATGAGCAGTTCTTC. It is translated as CSGSTTLYNEQFF.

The V and J genes are TRBV6-5 and TRBJ1-1, with 8 bases aligning to TRBD1. Trimming took 2 bases from V and 0 from J; bases not matched to a gene: 2. The germline CDR1 and CDR2 sequences are MNHEY and SVGAGI. This CDR3 has 15 residues. The CDR3 region is CASSYRDRLNTEAFF. The CDR3 coding sequence is TGTGCCAGCAGTTACAGGGACAGGTTGAACACTGAAGCTTTCTTT.

This chain links TRBV19 with TRBJ2-1; 7 positions match TRBD2. The J segment lost 7 bases and the V segment lost 4 bases, leaving 10 bases of the junction unmatched. Germline values: CDR1 LNHDA, CDR2 SQIVND (reference sequence). The CDR3 spans 15 residues. The CDR3 reads CASSTFSGYENEQFF. DNA of the CDR3: TGTGCCAGTAGTACCTTTAGCGGGTACGAAAATGAGCAGTTCTTC.

The chain couples TRBV30 to TRBJ1-1; D possibly corresponds to TRBD1 (6 bases). This CDR3 is 11 amino acids long. Trimming pared 4 bases from V and 8 bases from J, leaving 11 bases between. From germline, CDR1 is GTSNPN and CDR2 SVGIG (reference sequence). CDR3 bases: TGTGCCTGGAAGGGGGTTCTAGAAGCTTTCTTT. As protein: CAWKGVLEAFF.

The chain carries TRBV7-6 and TRBJ2-7; D uncertain. Deletions cut 4 bases from V and 7 bases from J, with 17 bases between. There are 14 residues in the CDR3. The germline gives CDR1 SGHVS, CDR2 FNYEAQ. CDR3: CASSSYSPPGEQYF. The CDR3, as DNA: TGTGCCAGCAGCTCGTACAGCCCCCCTGGGGAGCAGTACTTC.

This clone was seen more than once but under ten times. The J gene is TRBJ2-2, the V gene TRBV7-9; no reliable D call. Looked up from germline, CDR1 is SEHNR and CDR2 is FQNEAQ (reference sequence). V lost 3 bases, J lost 2 bases, and 4 bases lay in between. The CDR3 covers 13 residues. Here the CDR3 DNA reads TGTGCCAGCAGCTTTTCAAACACCGGGGAGCTGTTTTTT. Translation: CASSFSNTGELFF.

The gene calls are TRBV6-1 and TRBJ2-7, with a weak D call TRBD2 (5 bases). The CDR3 has 12 residues. Trimming stripped 7 bases from V and 2 bases from J, with 9 bases between. Germline loops: CDR1 MNHNS, CDR2 SASEGT. Here the CDR3 reads CASTEVPYEQYF. Written as DNA, the CDR3 is TGTGCCAGCACGGAGGTTCCCTACGAGCAGTACTTC.

V is TRBV19 and J is TRBJ2-7, with TRBD1 matching 10 bases. This CDR3 contains 15 residues. Trimming took 7 bases from V and 6 from J; bases not matched to a gene: 12. Germline V CDR1 and CDR2: LNHDA, SQIVND (reference sequence). The DNA of the CDR3 is TGTGCCAGTAAGGGGACCGGGACAGGGGAACGCGAGCAGTACTTC. Amino acids: CASKGTGTGEREQYF. Drawing the rest from reference TRBV19 and TRBJ2-7, the complete variable domain is DGGITQSPKYLFRKEGQNVTLSCEQNLNHDAMYWYRQDPGQGLRLIYYSQIVNDFQKGDIAEGYSVSREKKESFPLTVTSAQKNPTAFYLCASKGTGTGEREQYFGPGTRLTVT.

The genes are TRBV10-3 and TRBJ2-7; 7 nucleotides align to TRBD2. Trimming at V came to 2 bases and at J to 2 bases, leaving 0 bases not matched to a gene. Germline lookup yields CDR1 ENHRY and CDR2 SYGVKD. The CDR3 sequence is 13 residues long. The CDR3 DNA sequence: TGTGCCATCAGTGAGGCGGGGGCCTACGAGCAGTACTTC. It codes for CAISEAGAYEQYF.

This chain uses TRBV10-3 with TRBJ2-2; 9 nucleotides line up with TRBD1. Trimming cost V 8 bases and J 5 bases; bases outside gene matches: 6. Germline assignment: CDR1 ENHRY and CDR2 SYGVKD. The length of the CDR3 is 14 residues. The CDR3 region is CAIRGTGRTGELFF. Written as DNA, the CDR3 is TGTGCCATCCGCGGGACAGGGAGGACCGGGGAGCTGTTTTTT.